The 10 T cell receptor beta chains below come from one sample, sequenced in a study of blood T cell repertoires in COVID-19. This table comes from immunoSEQ multiplex PCR, and its TCRdb copy is limited to in-frame clones, with some not included. The table includes 180,000 or so clones, approximately 80% detected once. The sequencing sample was made of peripheral blood. Source of these receptors: a human donor with acute or convalescent COVID-19. The donor label of this sample is uncertain.

As DNA, the CDR3 is TGCGCCAGCAGCCAAGTCCTAGGAGGTAGAACCTATGGCTACACCTTC. This codes for CASSQVLGGRTYGYTF. The V and J genes are TRBV4-1 and TRBJ1-2; D call uncertain. V lost 1 base, J lost 4 bases, and 16 bases lay in between. Looked up from germline, CDR1 is MGHRA and CDR2 is YSYEKL. The CDR3 totals 16 residues.

CDR3 loop: CATSRDGDTQYF. The DNA of the CDR3 is TGTGCCACCAGCAGAGACGGGGATACGCAGTATTTT. The chain combines TRBV15 with TRBJ2-3; unclear D gene. Trimming removed 0 bases from V and 6 bases from J, with 4 bases in between. This CDR3 has 12 residues. The V gene's germline CDR1 is LNHNV and CDR2 YYDKDF (reference sequence).

The chain joins TRBV28 to TRBJ1-4; 8 bases match TRBD1. Germline V lookup: CDR1 MDHEN, CDR2 SYDVKM. The CDR3 has 15 residues. With V trimmed by 6 bases and J by 4 bases, 7 bases remained unmatched. The CDR3 DNA follows: TGTGCCAGCAGCGACAGGACAGGGAGTAATGAAAAACTGTTTTTT. Protein product: CASSDRTGSNEKLFF.

J is TRBJ2-1 and V is TRBV19; D gene uncertain. The CDR3 is 16 amino acids. Trimming left V 7 bases short and J 0 bases short, with 16 bases between. Germline V lookup: CDR1 LNHDA, CDR2 SQIVND (reference sequence). The CDR3 sequence is CASMRSALVSYNEQFF. For the CDR3, the DNA is TGTGCCAGTATGAGGTCCGCGCTAGTCTCCTACAATGAGCAGTTCTTC.

The rearrangement links TRBV5-1 to TRBJ1-2, with TRBD1 as a possible D gene (6 bases). The germline V gene encodes CDR1 SGHRS and CDR2 YFSETQ. The length of the CDR3 is 15 residues. The V gene lost 4 bases and the J gene lost 5 bases, with 18 bases spanning the gap. The CDR3 here is CASSTTPLQGYGYTF. CDR3 coding DNA: TGCGCCAGCAGCACCACCCCACTTCAGGGGTATGGCTACACCTTC.

The rearrangement uses TRBV9 and TRBJ1-2; tentatively, D is TRBD1 (6 bases). Germline V CDR1 and CDR2: SGDLS, YYNGEE. There are 14 residues in the CDR3. The V end was cut by 4 bases, the J end by 4 bases, with 14 bases between. Here the CDR3 reads CASSPAVGAYGYTF. CDR3 coding DNA: TGTGCCAGCAGCCCAGCGGTGGGGGCCTATGGCTACACCTTC.

The rearrangement links TRBV10-3 to TRBJ1-6, with D perhaps matching TRBD1 (5 bases). The CDR3 is 17 amino acids. CDR1 and CDR2 from the germline V gene are ENHRY and SYGVKD. Trimming took 3 bases from V and 11 from J, leaving 23 bases between them. Here the CDR3 reads CAISELGGANLAAPLHF. The CDR3 region has the DNA TGTGCCATCAGTGAATTGGGCGGGGCCAACCTCGCGGCACCCCTCCACTTT.

This chain uses TRBV13 with TRBJ1-1, with D perhaps TRBD1 (6 bases). In germline, CDR1 is PRHDT, CDR2 FYEKMQ (reference sequence). The CDR3 has 17 residues. The V end lost 1 base, the J end lost 4 bases, and 19 bases lay between the germline ends. The CDR3 bases are TGTGCCAGCAGCTTAGTACAGGGTAAGCTTTTGGGCACTGAAGCTTTCTTT. Its translation is CASSLVQGKLLGTEAFF.

This clone appeared a single time. The CDR3 nucleotides read TGTGCCAGCAGCTTGACTAGCGGGACGGTTAATGAGCAGTTCTTC. Translation gives CASSLTSGTVNEQFF. The chain recombines TRBV7-3 with TRBJ2-1, with TRBD2 matching over 11 bases. The germline CDR1 and CDR2 sequences are SGHTA and FQGTGA. V lost 3 bases and J lost 7; bases outside the gene matches: 5. The CDR3 covers 15 residues.

The genes are TRBV13 and TRBJ2-2; 7 positions agree with TRBD1. There are 13 residues in the CDR3. Germline V gene lookup returns CDR1 PRHDT and CDR2 FYEKMQ (reference sequence). V gave up 5 bases and J gave up 5 bases; unmatched junction bases: 2. CDR3 protein: CASSTTGTGELFF. Here the CDR3 DNA reads TGTGCCAGCAGCACGACAGGGACCGGGGAGCTGTTTTTT.